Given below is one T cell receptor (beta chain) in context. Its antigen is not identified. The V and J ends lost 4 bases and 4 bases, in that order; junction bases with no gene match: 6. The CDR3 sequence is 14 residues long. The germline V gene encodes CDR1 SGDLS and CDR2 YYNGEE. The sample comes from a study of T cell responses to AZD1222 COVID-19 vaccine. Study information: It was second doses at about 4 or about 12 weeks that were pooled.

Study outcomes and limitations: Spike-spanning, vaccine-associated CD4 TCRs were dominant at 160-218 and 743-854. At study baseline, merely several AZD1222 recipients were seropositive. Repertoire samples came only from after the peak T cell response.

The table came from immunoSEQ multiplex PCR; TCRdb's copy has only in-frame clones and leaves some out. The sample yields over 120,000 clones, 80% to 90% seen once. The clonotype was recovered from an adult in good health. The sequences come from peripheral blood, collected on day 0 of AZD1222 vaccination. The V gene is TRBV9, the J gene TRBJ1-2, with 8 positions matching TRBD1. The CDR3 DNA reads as TGTGCCAGCAGCAGTACAGGGGGAAGCTATGGCTACACCTTC. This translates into CASSSTGGSYGYTF. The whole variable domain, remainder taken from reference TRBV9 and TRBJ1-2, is DSGVTQTPKHLITATGQRVTLRCSPRSGDLSVYWYQQSLDQGLQFLIQYYNGEERAKGNILERFSAQQFPDLHSELNLSSLELGDSALYFCASSSTGGSYGYTFGSGTRLTVV.